The 28 T cell receptor beta chains below were found in one sample sequenced in a study of cytomegalovirus exposure and HLA in healthy donors. PCR amplification relied on 60 Vbeta primers (plus 13 Jbeta primers). The method was immunoSEQ multiplex PCR; TCRdb's version includes in-frame clones alone and lacks a portion of them. Found here are about 120,000 clones, roughly 86% of them singletons; the top ten hold 1.5% to 2%. Sequences were obtained from PBMCs. All receptors come from a man aged 35 to 55 in good health and CMV-seronegative.

This clone has a handful of counts. The V call is TRBV19, the J call TRBJ2-1; D may be TRBD1 (6 bases). Per the germline V gene, CDR1 is LNHDA and CDR2 is SQIVND (reference sequence). V lost 0 bases and J lost 7, with 19 bases in between. The CDR3 runs 17 residues. CDR3 amino acids: CASSIDQGDTRANEQFF. The CDR3 DNA sequence: TGTGCCAGTAGTATAGATCAAGGGGACACTCGGGCAAATGAGCAGTTCTTC.

The rearrangement uses TRBV19 and TRBJ2-1; 8 bases map to TRBD1. This CDR3 is built from 16 residues. Germline values: CDR1 LNHDA, CDR2 SQIVND (reference sequence). J was trimmed by 4 bases and V by 1 base; bases with no gene match: 6. CDR3 in amino acids: CASSIAGQVVYNEQFF. The CDR3 coding sequence is TGTGCCAGTAGTATAGCGGGACAGGTAGTGTACAATGAGCAGTTCTTC.

This sequence joins TRBV6-5 and TRBJ1-2; TRBD1 is a possible D gene (5 bases). The ends were cut back, 2 bases at V and 2 bases at J, with 9 bases in the middle. The CDR3 loop spans 14 amino acids. The germline CDR1 and CDR2 sequences are MNHEY and SVGAGI. This chain's CDR3 is CASSYKRQNYGYTF. CDR3 nucleotide sequence: TGTGCCAGCAGTTACAAAAGACAGAACTATGGCTACACCTTC.

The gene calls are TRBV30 and TRBJ2-5, with unresolved D. The length of the CDR3 is 13 residues. In germline, CDR1 is GTSNPN, CDR2 SVGIG (reference sequence). V lost 2 bases and J lost 6, with 13 bases in between. Written as DNA, the CDR3 is TGTGCCTGGAGTATGGGCCCCGAGCAGACCCAGTACTTC. Its translation: CAWSMGPEQTQYF. Variable domain in full (rest from reference TRBV30 and TRBJ2-5): SQTIHQWPATLVQPVGSPLSLECTVEGTSNPNLYWYRQAAGRGLQLLFYSVGIGQISSEVPQNLSASRPQDRQFILSSKKLLLSDSGFYLCAWSMGPEQTQYFGPGTRLLVL.

The chain couples TRBV28 to TRBJ1-5; D uncertain. The CDR3 has 18 residues. CDR1 and CDR2 (germline): MDHEN, SYDVKM. V lost 6 bases and J lost 5, with 26 bases in between. The CDR3: CASSFLGRQVLPYQPQHF. CDR3 coding DNA: TGTGCCAGCAGCTTCTTAGGGAGGCAGGTTCTACCTTATCAGCCCCAGCATTTT.

The chain combines TRBV5-1 with TRBJ1-6; a weak D match, TRBD1 (5 bases). Trimming shortened V by 3 bases and J by 5 bases, and 12 bases separated the two germline ends. The CDR3 sequence is 15 residues long. The germline V gene encodes CDR1 SGHRS and CDR2 YFSETQ. The CDR3 DNA is TGCGCCAGCAGCTCTCAGGGTCCGGATAATTCACCCCTCCACTTT. This translates into CASSSQGPDNSPLHF.

This clone occurred once. Here the CDR3 DNA reads TGTGCCAGCAGTGACCATTCGATCCCCCCGATTGGAGGCTATGGCTACACCTTC. It encodes CASSDHSIPPIGGYGYTF. The V and J genes are TRBV6-1 and TRBJ1-2; D unclear. Per germline, CDR1 MNHNS and CDR2 SASEGT. CDR3 length: 18 residues. With 3 bases removed from V and 4 bases from J, the gap between germline ends came to 24 bases.

CDR3 protein: CASSTLQGGNQPQHF. In DNA, the CDR3 is TGTGCCAGTAGTACCTTACAGGGAGGCAATCAGCCCCAGCATTTT. The chain is built from TRBV19 and TRBJ1-5, with a tentative D call TRBD1 (6 bases). Between the trimmed V and J ends, which lost 4 bases and 2 bases, there was a span of 12 bases. The CDR3 consists of 15 residues. Germline CDR1 reads LNHDA; CDR2 reads SQIVND (reference sequence). The variable domain in full, with the rest retrieved from reference TRBV19 and TRBJ1-5, is DGGITQSPKYLFRKEGQNVTLSCEQNLNHDAMYWYRQDPGQGLRLIYYSQIVNDFQKGDIAEGYSVSREKKESFPLTVTSAQKNPTAFYLCASSTLQGGNQPQHFGDGTRLSIL.

V usage is TRBV18 and J usage is TRBJ1-5; TRBD1 might be the D (6 bases). Germline V gene lookup returns CDR1 KGHSH and CDR2 LQKENI. There are 14 residues in the CDR3. Trimming removed 3 bases from V and 7 bases from J, with 13 bases in between. The CDR3 is CASSPDRSVQPQHF. The CDR3 DNA is TGTGCCAGCTCACCCGACAGGTCCGTGCAGCCCCAGCATTTT.

The chain combines TRBV6-4 with TRBJ1-5; 9 bases fit TRBD1. V lost 4 bases to trimming and J lost 2 bases; unmatched junction nucleotides: 12. The germline gives CDR1 MRHNA, CDR2 SNTAGT. This CDR3 has 18 amino acids. The CDR3 is CASSGTSQGAVGNQPQHF. The CDR3 nucleotides read TGTGCCAGCAGTGGTACGTCACAGGGGGCGGTGGGCAATCAGCCCCAGCATTTT.

In this sample, this clone turned up once. This chain connects TRBV29-1 to TRBJ1-1; D perhaps matches TRBD1 (5 bases). Deletions cut 1 base from V and 1 base from J, with 7 bases between. Per the germline V gene, CDR1 is SQVTM and CDR2 is ANQGSEA. The CDR3 is 13 residues long. The CDR3 DNA is TGCAGCGTTGAAGTACAGGCGAACACTGAAGCTTTCTTT. This sequence encodes CSVEVQANTEAFF.

In regard to this clone: Other DNA sequences within the sample encode an identical CDR3. This sequence joins TRBV5-1 and TRBJ2-1; D not certain. Germline values: CDR1 SGHRS, CDR2 YFSETQ. The germline V and J ends were trimmed by 0 bases and 7 bases, with 8 bases remaining between them. The CDR3 extends over 13 amino acids. DNA for the CDR3: TGCGCCAGCAGCTTGGTGGTAGAAAATGAGCAGTTCTTC. Its protein product is CASSLVVENEQFF.

This clone was seen only once. The rearrangement joins TRBV29-1 to TRBJ2-1, with TRBD1 as a possible D gene (6 bases). Germline values: CDR1 SQVTM, CDR2 ANQGSEA. V gave up 3 bases and J gave up 9 bases, with 15 bases separating them. The CDR3 length is 13 residues. CDR3 DNA sequence: TGCAGCGTTGAGGGGTCAGGGGCTTTTGAGCAGTTCTTC. It encodes CSVEGSGAFEQFF.

This clone was seen only a few times. This chain joins TRBV5-1 and TRBJ2-7; 11 positions match TRBD2. This CDR3 has 17 residues. The V and J ends lost 4 bases and 4 bases, in that order; junction bases with no gene match: 13. Looked up from germline, CDR1 is SGHRS and CDR2 is YFSETQ. The CDR3: CASSLLGTSGPPYEQYF. The CDR3 DNA reads as TGCGCCAGCAGCCTCCTGGGGACTAGCGGACCTCCTTACGAGCAGTACTTC.

This chain uses TRBV5-4 with TRBJ2-3; TRBD1 matches at 9 bases. The CDR3 is 17 residues long. V shed 0 bases and J 0 bases; nucleotides not matched to a gene: 5. Germline V gene sequence: CDR1 SGHNT, CDR2 YYREEE (reference sequence). CDR3 in amino acids: CASSLGLQGASTDTQYF. CDR3 sequence (DNA): TGTGCCAGCAGCTTGGGACTACAGGGGGCGAGCACAGATACGCAGTATTTT. The full variable domain, completed using reference TRBV5-4 and TRBJ2-3, is ETGVTQSPTHLIKTRGQQVTLRCSSQSGHNTVSWYQQALGQGPQFIFQYYREEENGRGNFPPRFSGLQFPNYSSELNVNALELDDSALYLCASSLGLQGASTDTQYFGPGTRLTVL.

CDR3 sequence reads: CASSGGGGQTTEAFF. The CDR3 nucleotides read TGCGCCAGCAGCGGAGGGGGGGGGCAGACCACTGAAGCTTTCTTT. The V and J genes are TRBV5-1 and TRBJ1-1; possibly TRBD1 for D (6 bases). There are 15 residues in the CDR3. The germline CDR1 and CDR2 sequences are SGHRS and YFSETQ. Trimming took off 4 bases at V and 4 bases at J, with 17 bases between the two ends.

This sequence joins TRBV13 and TRBJ2-7; the match to TRBD1 covers 9 bases. Germline CDR1 and CDR2: PRHDT and FYEKMQ (reference sequence). J was trimmed by 5 bases and V by 5 bases; bases with no gene match: 16. The CDR3 spans 17 residues. CDR3 sequence (DNA): TGTGCCAGCAGCACCCGAAAAACCGGGACAGGGACCGACGAGCAGTACTTC. This sequence encodes CASSTRKTGTGTDEQYF.

The chain is built from TRBV2 and TRBJ1-2, with 8 bases lining up with TRBD1. The germline V gene has CDR1 SNHLY and CDR2 FYNNEI. J was trimmed by 0 bases and V by 9 bases; bases with no gene match: 3. The CDR3 has 13 residues. Here the CDR3 reads CASGQGANYGYTF. For the CDR3, the DNA is TGTGCCAGTGGACAGGGAGCTAACTATGGCTACACCTTC.

J is TRBJ2-5 and V is TRBV6-5, with TRBD1 matching 7 bases. Germline V gene data show CDR1 as MNHEY and CDR2 as SVGAGI. V was clipped by 0 bases and J by 3 bases; unmatched bases: 4. The CDR3 has 15 residues. CDR3 region: CASSYSGTEEETQYF. CDR3 nucleotides: TGTGCCAGCAGTTACTCCGGGACAGAAGAAGAGACCCAGTACTTC.

The chain couples TRBV6-5 to TRBJ1-1; D is undetermined. In germline, CDR1 is MNHEY, CDR2 SVGAGI. Trimming stripped 8 bases from V and 1 base from J, with 11 bases between. The CDR3 runs to 13 residues. The CDR3 region has the DNA TGTGCCAGCCTCGATCGACAGAACACTGAAGCTTTCTTT. Translating it yields CASLDRQNTEAFF.

This chain joins TRBV5-1 and TRBJ1-3; the D is unclear. This CDR3 has 15 residues. Germline V gives CDR1 SGHRS, CDR2 YFSETQ. Trimming stripped 2 bases from V and 0 bases from J, with 9 bases between. The CDR3 nucleotides read TGCGCCAGCAGCTTATTCGCGGCCTCTGGAAACACCATATATTTT. It translates to CASSLFAASGNTIYF.

The chain couples TRBV4-2 to TRBJ1-4; 10 bases are a match to TRBD1. Germline CDR1 LGHNA, CDR2 YNFKEQ. Germline trimming cut 0 bases from V and 6 bases from J; bases unmatched to any gene: 4. The CDR3 has 16 residues. In DNA, the CDR3 is TGTGCCAGCAGCCAAGATGGGGGGACAGGGGATGAAAAACTGTTTTTT. Encoded protein: CASSQDGGTGDEKLFF.

The rearrangement uses TRBV15 and TRBJ2-7; D may be TRBD2 (6 bases). Germline V gives CDR1 LNHNV, CDR2 YYDKDF (reference sequence). The V gene lost 7 bases and the J gene lost 4 bases, with 14 bases spanning the gap. The CDR3 length is 13 residues. CDR3 sequence reads: CATKAGTSYEQYF. The CDR3 DNA sequence: TGTGCCACCAAGGCGGGGACGTCTTACGAGCAGTACTTC. The whole variable domain, remainder taken from reference TRBV15 and TRBJ2-7, is DAMVIQNPRYQVTQFGKPVTLSCSQTLNHNVMYWYQQKSSQAPKLLFHYYDKDFNNEADTPDNFQSRRPNTSFCFLDIRSPGLGDTAMYLCATKAGTSYEQYFGPGTRLTVT.

This chain joins TRBV5-1 and TRBJ1-1; TRBD1 matches at 8 bases. CDR1 is SGHRS, CDR2 YFSETQ, per germline. CDR3 size: 14 residues. J gave up 1 base and V 2 bases, and 1 base lay outside the gene matches. CDR3: CASSFTGGNTEAFF. The CDR3 nucleotides read TGCGCCAGCAGCTTTACAGGGGGGAACACTGAAGCTTTCTTT.

This chain connects TRBV11-3 to TRBJ1-1, with D possibly being TRBD1 (6 bases). The germline V gene has CDR1 SGHNT and CDR2 YENEEA. The V and J ends lost 5 bases and 9 bases respectively, with 16 bases between them. The CDR3 length is 13 residues. The CDR3 coding sequence is TGTGCCAGCAGCCAAACCCAGGGGACTAAAGCTTTCTTT. Protein sequence: CASSQTQGTKAFF.

V is TRBV10-3 and J is TRBJ1-2, with a tentative D call TRBD1 (6 bases). The germline gives CDR1 ENHRY, CDR2 SYGVKD. V was pared by 1 base and J by 4 bases, with 10 bases between. The CDR3 extends over 14 amino acids. DNA for the CDR3: TGTGCCATCAGTGAGTTAGGACAGTTCTATGGCTACACCTTC. Protein product: CAISELGQFYGYTF.

The CDR3 DNA reads TGTGCCAGCAGCTGGACAGGGTCTGAAGCTTTCTTT. Its translation is CASSWTGSEAFF. V is TRBV5-6 and J is TRBJ1-1; TRBD1 matches at 8 bases. CDR1 is SGHDT, CDR2 YYEEEE, per germline. The CDR3 extends over 12 amino acids. V lost 3 bases, J lost 6 bases, and 1 base stayed unmatched.

This clone has just one count. V usage is TRBV15 and J usage is TRBJ1-1; TRBD1 aligns across 7 bases. From germline, CDR1 is LNHNV and CDR2 YYDKDF (reference sequence). Unmatched junction bases numbered 6, after V lost 2 bases and J lost 0 bases. The CDR3 totals 16 residues. CDR3 in DNA: TGTGCCACCAGCAGACCCGACAGGGCCTTGAACACTGAAGCTTTCTTT. Translation gives CATSRPDRALNTEAFF.